This TCR beta chain comes out of a study of identical twins. Study-wide results and limits: There were fewer insertions in abundant cord blood beta clonotypes, but memory repertoires showed no such pattern. The authors noted that invariant MAIT and iNKT cells could partly confound zero-insertion analyses.

Using its own MiXCR run on the 5' RACE reads, TCRdb lists one record per CDR3 protein. Found here are hundreds of thousands of distinct CDR3 sequences, 8.6% of them singletons; the top ten hold 0.75% to 1%. In regard to this clonotype: The antigen is not known.

The CDR3 has 16 amino acids. Germline V gene lookup returns CDR1 SGHRS and CDR2 YFSETQ. V shed 0 bases and J shed 4 bases, with 16 bases lying between them. The same sample was also used in a study of yellow fever vaccine responses in identical twins. That work contributes: Twins showed a vaccine T cell response that reportedly seemed partly convergent, partly personalized.

The sequence derives from a woman between 18 and 29 years old in good health. Specimen: PBMCs. The V call is TRBV5-1, the J call TRBJ1-2, with D unresolved. The CDR3 protein is CASSLVGNTRGYGYTF. The CDR3 region has the DNA TGCGCCAGCAGCTTGGTGGGAAACACGCGCGGCTATGGCTACACCTTC.